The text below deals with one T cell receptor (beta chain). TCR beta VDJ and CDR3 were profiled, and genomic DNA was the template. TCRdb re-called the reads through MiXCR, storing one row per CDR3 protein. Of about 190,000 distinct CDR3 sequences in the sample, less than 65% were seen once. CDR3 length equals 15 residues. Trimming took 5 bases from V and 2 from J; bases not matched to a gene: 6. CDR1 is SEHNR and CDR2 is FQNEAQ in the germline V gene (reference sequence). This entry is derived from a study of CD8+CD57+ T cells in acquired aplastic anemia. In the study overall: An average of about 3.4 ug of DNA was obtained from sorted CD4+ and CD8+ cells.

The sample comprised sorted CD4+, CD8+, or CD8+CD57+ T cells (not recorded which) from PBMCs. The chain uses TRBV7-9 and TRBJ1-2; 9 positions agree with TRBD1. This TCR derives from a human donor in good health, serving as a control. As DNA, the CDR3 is TGTGCCAGCAGCGCAGACAGGGGGAGAAACTATGGCTACACCTTC. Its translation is CASSADRGRNYGYTF.